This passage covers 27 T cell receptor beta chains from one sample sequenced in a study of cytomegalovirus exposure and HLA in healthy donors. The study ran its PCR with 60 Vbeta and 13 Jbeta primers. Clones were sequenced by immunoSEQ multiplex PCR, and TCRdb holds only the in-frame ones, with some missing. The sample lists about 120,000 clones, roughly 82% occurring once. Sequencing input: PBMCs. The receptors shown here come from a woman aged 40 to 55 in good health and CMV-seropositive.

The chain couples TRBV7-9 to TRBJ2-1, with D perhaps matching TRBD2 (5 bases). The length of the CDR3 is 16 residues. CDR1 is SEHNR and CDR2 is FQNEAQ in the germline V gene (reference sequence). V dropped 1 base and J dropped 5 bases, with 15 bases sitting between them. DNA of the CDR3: TGTGCCAGCAGCTTAGTAAAATTAGCGTCAGACAATGAGCAGTTCTTC. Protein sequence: CASSLVKLASDNEQFF.

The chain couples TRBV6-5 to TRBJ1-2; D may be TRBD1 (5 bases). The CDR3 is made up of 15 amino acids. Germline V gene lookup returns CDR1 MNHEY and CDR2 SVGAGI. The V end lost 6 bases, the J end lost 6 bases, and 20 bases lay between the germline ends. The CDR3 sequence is CASSLTNRDFHGYTF. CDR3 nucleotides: TGTGCCAGCAGCTTGACGAACCGGGACTTTCATGGCTACACCTTC.

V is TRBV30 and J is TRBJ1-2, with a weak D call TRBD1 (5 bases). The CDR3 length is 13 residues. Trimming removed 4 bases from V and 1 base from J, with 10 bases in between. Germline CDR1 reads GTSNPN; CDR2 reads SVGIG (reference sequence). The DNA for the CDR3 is TGTGCCTGGACTCTGGACATTAACTATGGCTACACCTTC. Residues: CAWTLDINYGYTF.

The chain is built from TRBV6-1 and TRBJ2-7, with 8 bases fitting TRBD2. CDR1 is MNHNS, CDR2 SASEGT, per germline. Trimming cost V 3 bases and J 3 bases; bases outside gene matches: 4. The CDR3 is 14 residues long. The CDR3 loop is CASSDSGINYEQYF. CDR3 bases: TGTGCCAGCAGTGATAGCGGGATCAACTACGAGCAGTACTTC.

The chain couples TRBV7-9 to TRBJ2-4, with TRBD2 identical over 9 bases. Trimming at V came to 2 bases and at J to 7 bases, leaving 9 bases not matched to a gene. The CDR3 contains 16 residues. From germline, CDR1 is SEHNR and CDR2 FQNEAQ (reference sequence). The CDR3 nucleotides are TGTGCCAGCAGCTTAAACCCAGCGGGAGGCTTCAACATTCAGTACTTC. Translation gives CASSLNPAGGFNIQYF.

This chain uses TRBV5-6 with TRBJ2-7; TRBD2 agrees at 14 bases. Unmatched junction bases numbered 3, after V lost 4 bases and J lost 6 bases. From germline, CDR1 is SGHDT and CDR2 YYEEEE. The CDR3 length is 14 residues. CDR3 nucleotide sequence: TGTGCCAGCAGCATAGGACTAGCGGGAGGCGAGCAGTACTTC. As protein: CASSIGLAGGEQYF.

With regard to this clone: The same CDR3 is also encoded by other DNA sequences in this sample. The chain's CDR3 is CASSQGTGVNTEAFF. CDR3 nucleotide sequence: TGCGCCAGCAGCCAAGGAACCGGGGTGAACACTGAAGCTTTCTTT. V gene TRBV4-3 combines with J gene TRBJ1-1, with no clear D. The CDR3 length is 15 residues. Per germline, CDR1 LGHNA and CDR2 YSLEER. V lost 1 base and J 0 bases, leaving 9 bases between the germline ends.

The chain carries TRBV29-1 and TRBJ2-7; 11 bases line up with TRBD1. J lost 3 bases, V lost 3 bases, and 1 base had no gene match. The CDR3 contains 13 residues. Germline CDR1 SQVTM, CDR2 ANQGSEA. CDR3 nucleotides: TGCAGCGTTGAGGGACAGGGGGTCTACGAGCAGTACTTC. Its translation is CSVEGQGVYEQYF.

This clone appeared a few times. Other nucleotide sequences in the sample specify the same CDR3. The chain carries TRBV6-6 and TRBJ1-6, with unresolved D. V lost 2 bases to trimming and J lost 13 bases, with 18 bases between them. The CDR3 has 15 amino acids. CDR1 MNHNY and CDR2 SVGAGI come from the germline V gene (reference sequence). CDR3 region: CASSYGEPAGSPLHF. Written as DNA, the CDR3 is TGTGCCAGCAGTTACGGTGAGCCCGCGGGGTCCCCCCTCCACTTT.

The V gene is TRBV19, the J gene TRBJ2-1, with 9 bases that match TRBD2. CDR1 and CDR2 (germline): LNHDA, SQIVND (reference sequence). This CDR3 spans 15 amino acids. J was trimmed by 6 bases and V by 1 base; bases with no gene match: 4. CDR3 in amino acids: CASSIGLAGSNEQFF. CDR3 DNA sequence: TGTGCCAGTAGTATAGGTCTAGCGGGGAGCAATGAGCAGTTCTTC.

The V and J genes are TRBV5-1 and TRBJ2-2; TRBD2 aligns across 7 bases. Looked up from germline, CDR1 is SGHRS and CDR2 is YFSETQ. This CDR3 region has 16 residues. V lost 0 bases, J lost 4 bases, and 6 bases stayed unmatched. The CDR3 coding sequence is TGCGCCAGCAGCTTGGAGGCTAGCGGATCCACCGGGGAGCTGTTTTTT. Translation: CASSLEASGSTGELFF.

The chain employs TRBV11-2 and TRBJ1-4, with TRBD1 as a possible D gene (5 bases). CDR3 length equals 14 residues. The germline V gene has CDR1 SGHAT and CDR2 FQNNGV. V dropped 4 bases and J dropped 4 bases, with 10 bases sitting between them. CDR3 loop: CASSWGGFNEKLFF. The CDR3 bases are TGTGCCAGCAGCTGGGGGGGATTTAATGAAAAACTGTTTTTT.

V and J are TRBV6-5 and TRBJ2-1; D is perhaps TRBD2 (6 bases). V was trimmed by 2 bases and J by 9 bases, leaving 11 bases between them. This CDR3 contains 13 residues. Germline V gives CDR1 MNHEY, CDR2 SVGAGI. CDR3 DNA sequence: TGTGCCAGCAGTTACAACGGGGGTAGTGAGCAGTTCTTC. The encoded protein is CASSYNGGSEQFF.

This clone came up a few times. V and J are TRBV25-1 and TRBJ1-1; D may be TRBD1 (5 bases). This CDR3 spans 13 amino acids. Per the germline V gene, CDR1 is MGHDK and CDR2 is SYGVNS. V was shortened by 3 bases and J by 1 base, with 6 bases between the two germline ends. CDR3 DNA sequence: TGTGCCAGCAGTGAGGGGCGGAACACTGAAGCTTTCTTT. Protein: CASSEGRNTEAFF. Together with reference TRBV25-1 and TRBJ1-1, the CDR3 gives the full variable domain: EADIYQTPRYLVIGTGKKITLECSQTMGHDKMYWYQQDPGMELHLIHYSYGVNSTEKGDLSSESTVSRIRTEHFPLTLESARPSHTSQYLCASSEGRNTEAFFGQGTRLTVV.

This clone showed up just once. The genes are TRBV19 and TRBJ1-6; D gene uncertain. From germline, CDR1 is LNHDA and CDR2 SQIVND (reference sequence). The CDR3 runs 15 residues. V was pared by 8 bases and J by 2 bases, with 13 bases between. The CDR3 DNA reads TGTGCCAGTTCCGCGGGCCTTACCTATAATTCACCCCTCCACTTT. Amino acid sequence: CASSAGLTYNSPLHF.

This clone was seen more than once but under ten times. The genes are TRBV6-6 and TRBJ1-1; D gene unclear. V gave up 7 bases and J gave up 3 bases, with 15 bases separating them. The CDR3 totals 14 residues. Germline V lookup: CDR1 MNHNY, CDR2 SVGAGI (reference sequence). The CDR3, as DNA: TGTGCCAGCATAGCAAGGCCCGGGGACACTGAAGCTTTCTTT. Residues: CASIARPGDTEAFF.

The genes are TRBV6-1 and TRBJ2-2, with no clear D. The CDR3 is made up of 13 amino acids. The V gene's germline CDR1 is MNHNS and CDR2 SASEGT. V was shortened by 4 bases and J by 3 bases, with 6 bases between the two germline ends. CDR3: CASSGQDTGELFF. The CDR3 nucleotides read TGTGCCAGCAGTGGACAAGACACCGGGGAGCTGTTTTTT.

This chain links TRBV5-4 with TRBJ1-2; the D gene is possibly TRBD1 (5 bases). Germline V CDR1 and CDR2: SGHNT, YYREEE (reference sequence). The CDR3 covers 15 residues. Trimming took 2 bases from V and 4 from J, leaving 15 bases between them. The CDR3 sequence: CASSFYNTDSYGYTF. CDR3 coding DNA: TGTGCCAGCAGCTTCTATAACACCGACAGCTATGGCTACACCTTC.

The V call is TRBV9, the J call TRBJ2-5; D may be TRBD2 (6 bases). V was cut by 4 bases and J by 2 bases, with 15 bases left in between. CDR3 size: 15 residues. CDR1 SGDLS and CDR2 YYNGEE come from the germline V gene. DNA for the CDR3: TGTGCCAGCAGCAGGAGGGGAGTCCCGCAAGAGACCCAGTACTTC. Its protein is CASSRRGVPQETQYF.

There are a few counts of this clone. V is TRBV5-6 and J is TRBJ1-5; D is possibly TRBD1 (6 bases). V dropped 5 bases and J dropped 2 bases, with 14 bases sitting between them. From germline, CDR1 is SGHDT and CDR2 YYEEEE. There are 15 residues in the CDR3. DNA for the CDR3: TGTGCCAGCAGTCAGGGGCTGGATGGCAATCAGCCCCAGCATTTT. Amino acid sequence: CASSQGLDGNQPQHF.

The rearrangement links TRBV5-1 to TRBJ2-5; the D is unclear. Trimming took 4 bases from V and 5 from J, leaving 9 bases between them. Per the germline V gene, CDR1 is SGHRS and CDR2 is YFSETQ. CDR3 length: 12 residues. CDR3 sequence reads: CASSPPRETQYF. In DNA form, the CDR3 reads TGCGCCAGCAGCCCACCGAGGGAGACCCAGTACTTC.

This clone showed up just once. DNA for the CDR3: TGTGCCTGGAGGGAGGGGATTTATGGCTACACCTTC. Translation: CAWREGIYGYTF. V usage is TRBV30 and J usage is TRBJ1-2; perhaps TRBD1 as D (5 bases). The V gene lost 3 bases and the J gene lost 5 bases, with 10 bases spanning the gap. Germline CDR1 GTSNPN, CDR2 SVGIG (reference sequence). The CDR3 totals 12 residues. Based on the CDR3 plus reference TRBV30 and TRBJ1-2, the full variable domain is SQTIHQWPATLVQPVGSPLSLECTVEGTSNPNLYWYRQAAGRGLQLLFYSVGIGQISSEVPQNLSASRPQDRQFILSSKKLLLSDSGFYLCAWREGIYGYTFGSGTRLTVV.

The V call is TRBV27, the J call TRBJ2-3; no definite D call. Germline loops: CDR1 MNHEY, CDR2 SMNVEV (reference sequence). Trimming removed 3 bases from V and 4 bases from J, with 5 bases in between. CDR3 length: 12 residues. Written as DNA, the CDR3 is TGTGCCAGCAGTTTTATCGCAGATACGCAGTATTTT. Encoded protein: CASSFIADTQYF.

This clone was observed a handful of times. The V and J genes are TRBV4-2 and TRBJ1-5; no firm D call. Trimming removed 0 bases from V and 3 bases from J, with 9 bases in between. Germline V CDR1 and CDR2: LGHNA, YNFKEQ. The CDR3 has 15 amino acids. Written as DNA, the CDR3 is TGTGCCAGCAGCCAAGATGGAGGGTACAATCAGCCCCAGCATTTT. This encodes CASSQDGGYNQPQHF.

The CDR3 nucleotides are TGTGCCAGCTCACCGGGTCTCCAAGAGACCCAGTACTTC. Translated, it gives CASSPGLQETQYF. The gene calls are TRBV28 and TRBJ2-5; D not resolved. The CDR3 length is 13 residues. Germline values: CDR1 MDHEN, CDR2 SYDVKM. The ends were cut back, 8 bases at V and 1 base at J, with 11 bases in the middle.

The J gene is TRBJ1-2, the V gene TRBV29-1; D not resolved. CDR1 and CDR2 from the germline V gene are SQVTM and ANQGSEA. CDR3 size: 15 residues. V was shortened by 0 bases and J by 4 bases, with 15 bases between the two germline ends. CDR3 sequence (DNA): TGCAGCGTTGAAGAAGGCGGCCGTTCTTCCTATGGCTACACCTTC. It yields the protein CSVEEGGRSSYGYTF. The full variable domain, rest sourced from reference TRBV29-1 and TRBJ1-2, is SAVISQKPSRDICQRGTSLTIQCQVDSQVTMMFWYRQQPGQSLTLIATANQGSEATYESGFVIDKFPISRPNLTFSTLTVSNMSPEDSSIYLCSVEEGGRSSYGYTFGSGTRLTVV.

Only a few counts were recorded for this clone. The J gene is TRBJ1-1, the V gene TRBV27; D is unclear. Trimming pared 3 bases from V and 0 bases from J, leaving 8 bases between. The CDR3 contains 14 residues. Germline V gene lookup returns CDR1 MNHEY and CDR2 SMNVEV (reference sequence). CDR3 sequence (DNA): TGTGCCAGCAGTTTTGAACCAGTGAACACTGAAGCTTTCTTT. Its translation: CASSFEPVNTEAFF.